This TCR beta chain was sequenced in a study of post-analysis software for immune sequencing data. About the research overall: Some patients lacked subtype; others had relapsing-remitting, secondary progressive or progressive-relapsing disease.

Comment on this clonotype: Its antigen is as yet unknown.

Each TCR beta cDNA library carried unique molecular identifiers. TCRdb re-called the PCR reads with MiXCR, one entry per CDR3 protein. Among about 820,000 distinct CDR3 sequences, roughly 50% were seen once, and the ten largest hold approximately 4.2%. CDR3 length equals 14 residues. From germline, CDR1 is SGHDT and CDR2 YYEEEE. The V gene end was trimmed by 5 bases and the J gene end by 5 bases; junction bases not matched to a gene: 7. Whole-study results and caveats: TRBV segments more frequent in patients than in controls numbered several and included TRBV5-6, TRBV5-1 and TRBV20-1. Significantly decreased normalized Chao1 diversity was recorded for multiple sclerosis patients relative to controls.

V gene TRBV5-6 combines with J gene TRBJ2-5; 9 positions agree with TRBD1. The specimen sequenced was blood. The source of this sequence is a girl between 10 and 17 years old with multiple sclerosis. The CDR3 region is CASSSGTGWETQYF. The CDR3 nucleotides are TGTGCCAGCAGTTCCGGGACAGGGTGGGAGACCCAGTACTTC.